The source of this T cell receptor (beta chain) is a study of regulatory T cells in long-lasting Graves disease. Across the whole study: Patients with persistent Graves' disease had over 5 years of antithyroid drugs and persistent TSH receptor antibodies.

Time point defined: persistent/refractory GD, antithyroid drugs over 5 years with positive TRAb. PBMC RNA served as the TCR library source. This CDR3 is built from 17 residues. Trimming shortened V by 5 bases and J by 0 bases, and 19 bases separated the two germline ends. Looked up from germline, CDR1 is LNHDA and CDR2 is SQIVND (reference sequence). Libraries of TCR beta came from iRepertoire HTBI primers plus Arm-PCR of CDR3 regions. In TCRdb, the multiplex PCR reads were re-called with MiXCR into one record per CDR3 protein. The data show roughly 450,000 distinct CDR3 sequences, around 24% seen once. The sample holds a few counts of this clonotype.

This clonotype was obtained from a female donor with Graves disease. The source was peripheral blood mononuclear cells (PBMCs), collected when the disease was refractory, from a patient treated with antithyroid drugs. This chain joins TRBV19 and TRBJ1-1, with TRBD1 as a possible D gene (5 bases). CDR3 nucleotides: TGTGCCAGTAGTTCCATCCCCGCCGGGACCATGAACACTGAAGCTTTCTTT. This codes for CASSSIPAGTMNTEAFF.